Following are 2 T cell receptor beta chains from one sample sequenced in a study of blood T cells in healthy people across ages. With a J-beta primer mix and a sample-barcoded 5' primer, a second PCR ran about 7 to 11 cycles. MiXCR, applied by TCRdb to the 5' RACE reads, yields one record per CDR3 protein. The sample holds about 1.1 million distinct CDR3 sequences, more than 30% seen once. The specimen was blood. The source is a young man in good health.

This chain connects TRBV20-1 to TRBJ2-6; D is unresolved. CDR3 length equals 16 residues. Trimming took 1 base from V and 3 from J, leaving 13 bases between them. The germline gives CDR1 DFQATT, CDR2 SNEGSKA (reference sequence). DNA for the CDR3: TGCAGTGCTAGAGCTTCTTCGGGCCTTGGGGCCAACGTCCTGACTTTC. As protein: CSARASSGLGANVLTF.

This clonotype was seen more than once but under ten times. The chain joins TRBV3-1 to TRBJ2-5; 7 bases line up with TRBD2. V gave up 0 bases and J gave up 2 bases; unmatched junction bases: 9. The CDR3 is 17 residues long. Germline V CDR1 and CDR2: LGHDT, YNNKEL (reference sequence). CDR3 loop: CASSQDGSGVSQETQYF. CDR3 nucleotide sequence: TGTGCCAGCAGCCAAGATGGGAGCGGGGTTTCACAAGAGACCCAGTACTTC.